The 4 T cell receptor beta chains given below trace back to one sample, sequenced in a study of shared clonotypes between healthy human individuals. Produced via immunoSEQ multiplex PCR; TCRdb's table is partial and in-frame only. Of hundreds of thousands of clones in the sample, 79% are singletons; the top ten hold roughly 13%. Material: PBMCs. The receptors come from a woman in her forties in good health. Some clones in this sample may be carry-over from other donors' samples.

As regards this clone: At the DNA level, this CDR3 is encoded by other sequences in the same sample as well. The CDR3: CASSFSGTGPYEQYF. The CDR3 DNA is TGTGCCAGCAGTTTCTCCGGGACAGGGCCCTACGAGCAGTACTTC. This chain joins TRBV27 and TRBJ2-7; 9 bases line up with TRBD1. Per the germline V gene, CDR1 is MNHEY and CDR2 is SMNVEV (reference sequence). V lost 3 bases and J lost 2; bases outside the gene matches: 5. The CDR3 runs 15 residues.

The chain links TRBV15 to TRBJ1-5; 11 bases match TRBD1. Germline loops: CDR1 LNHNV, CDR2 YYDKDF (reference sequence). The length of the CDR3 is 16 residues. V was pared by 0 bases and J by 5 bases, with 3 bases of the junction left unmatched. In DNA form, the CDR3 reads TGTGCCACCAGCAGAGACGGACAGGGGGCTTATCAGCCCCAGCATTTT. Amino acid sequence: CATSRDGQGAYQPQHF.

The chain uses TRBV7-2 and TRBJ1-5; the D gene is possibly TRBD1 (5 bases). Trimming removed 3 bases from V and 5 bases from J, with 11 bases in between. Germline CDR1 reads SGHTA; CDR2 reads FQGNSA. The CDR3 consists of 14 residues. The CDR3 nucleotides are TGTGCCAGCAGCTTTTCAGGAGGGGATCAGCCCCAGCATTTT. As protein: CASSFSGGDQPQHF.

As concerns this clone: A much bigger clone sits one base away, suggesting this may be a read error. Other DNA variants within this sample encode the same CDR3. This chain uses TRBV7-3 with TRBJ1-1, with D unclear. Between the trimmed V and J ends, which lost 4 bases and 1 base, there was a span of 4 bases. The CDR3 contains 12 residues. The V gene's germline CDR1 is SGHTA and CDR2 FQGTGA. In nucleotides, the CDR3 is TGTGCCAGCAGCTCGCCGAACACTGAAGCTTTCTTT. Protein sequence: CASSSPNTEAFF.